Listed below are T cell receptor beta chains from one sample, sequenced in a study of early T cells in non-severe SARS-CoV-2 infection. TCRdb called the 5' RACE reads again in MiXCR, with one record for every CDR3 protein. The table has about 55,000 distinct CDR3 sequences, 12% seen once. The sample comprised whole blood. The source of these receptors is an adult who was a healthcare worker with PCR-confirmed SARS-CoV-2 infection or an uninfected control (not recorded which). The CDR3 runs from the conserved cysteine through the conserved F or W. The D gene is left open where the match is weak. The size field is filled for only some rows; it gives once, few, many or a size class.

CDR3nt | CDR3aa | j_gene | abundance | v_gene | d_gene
TGCAGTGCCGAGGAGGGGCGCCTGGAGACCCAGTACTTC | CSAEEGRLETQYF | TRBJ2-5 | NA | TRBV20-1 | NA
TGTGCCAGCAGCGTAGGCCCAGGTTTAAACTATGGCTACACCTTC | CASSVGPGLNYGYTF | TRBJ1-2 | many | TRBV9 | NA
TGTGCCAGCAGTCTACAGGGGGCCTATAATTCACCCCTCCACTTT | CASSLQGAYNSPLHF | TRBJ1-6 | many | TRBV2 | TRBD1
TGCGCCAGCAGCCTCGGGATAGCGGGGGCATCATCGGAGACCCAGTACTTC | CASSLGIAGASSETQYF | TRBJ2-5 | NA | TRBV5-1 | TRBD2
TGCGCCAGCTCGGGGGGGGGAGAGACCCAGTACTTC | CASSGGGETQYF | TRBJ2-5 | few | TRBV10-1 | TRBD2
TGCAGTGCGCGGACAGAGTTTGAAGCTTTCTTT | CSARTEFEAFF | TRBJ1-1 | few | TRBV20-1 | NA
TGTGCCTGGAGTAAGGGCGGGGAGCTGTTTTTT | CAWSKGGELFF | TRBJ2-2 | NA | TRBV30 | NA
TGTGCCAGCAGTTACTCGGGGGGGCCCTCCTACAATGAGCAGTTCTTC | CASSYSGGPSYNEQFF | TRBJ2-1 | NA | TRBV6-2/TRBV6-3 | NA
TGTGCCAGCAGCTTGATCGGCGCGGGGGGAAGTACGCAGTATTTT | CASSLIGAGGSTQYF | TRBJ2-3 | NA | TRBV5-6 | TRBD2
TGCAGTGCTAGAAAGGGGATGGGCTACACCTTC | CSARKGMGYTF | TRBJ1-2 | NA | TRBV20-1 | NA
TGTGCCACCCTCCCAAGGGGACAGGGTCACAATGAGCAGTTCTTC | CATLPRGQGHNEQFF | TRBJ2-1 | many | TRBV19 | TRBD1
TGTGCCAGCAGCCGAGAGGGGGGACTAACGAACACCGGGGAGCTGTTTTTT | CASSREGGLTNTGELFF | TRBJ2-2 | few | TRBV7-6 | NA
TGTGCCAGCAGTCCTATGGGGTACAATGAGCAGTTCTTC | CASSPMGYNEQFF | TRBJ2-1 | NA | TRBV12-3/TRBV12-4 | NA
TGTGCCTGGAGCAGTACCGGGACAGTCTATGGCTACACCTTC | CAWSSTGTVYGYTF | TRBJ1-2 | few | TRBV30 | TRBD1
TGCGCCAGCCGAGCTGGACTAGCGGGGGTGTACCAAGAGACCCAGTACTTC | CASRAGLAGVYQETQYF | TRBJ2-5 | few | TRBV5-1 | TRBD2
TGTGCCAGCAGCCAGAGGACAGGGGCTTCTGAGCAGTTCTTC | CASSQRTGASEQFF | TRBJ2-1 | few | TRBV3-1 | TRBD1
TGTGCCAGCAGCCCCGGCGTGGCCCAGAAGCCTGAAGCTTTCTTT | CASSPGVAQKPEAFF | TRBJ1-1 | many | TRBV6-5 | NA
TGTGCCAGCAGCTTCCGGTTCTCTCTCCTCCTGGGAACTAATGAAAAACTGTTTTTT | CASSFRFSLLLGTNEKLFF | TRBJ1-4 | many | TRBV11-2 | NA
TGTGCCAGCAGCTGGGACGGGGGAGGAACAGATACGCAGTATTTT | CASSWDGGGTDTQYF | TRBJ2-3 | many | TRBV7-2 | NA
TGCAGCGTCGATACGGGGGCTGGAAACACCATATATTTT | CSVDTGAGNTIYF | TRBJ1-3 | NA | TRBV29-1 | NA
TGTGCCAGCAGCAAGAATAGCGGGGGCCGCACAGATACGCAGTATTTT | CASSKNSGGRTDTQYF | TRBJ2-3 | many | TRBV7-2 | TRBD2
TGCGCCAGCAGCTTGGACGGAAATTACAATGAGCAGTTCTTC | CASSLDGNYNEQFF | TRBJ2-1 | many | TRBV5-1 | NA
TGTGCCAGCAGCCCATCTCCTTCGACCGGGGATGAGCAGTTCTTC | CASSPSPSTGDEQFF | TRBJ2-1 | few | TRBV5-4 | NA
TGTGCCAGCTCACACTTGGGGACAAGGTTACCCTACGAGCAGTACTTC | CASSHLGTRLPYEQYF | TRBJ2-7 | NA | TRBV18 | NA
TGTGCCAGCAGCTTTAGTGTAGGGTCAGAGACCCAGTACTTC | CASSFSVGSETQYF | TRBJ2-5 | many | TRBV7-8 | NA
TGCAGTGCTAGAGACAGGGACAGGGGCAAGACTGAAGCTTTCTTT | CSARDRDRGKTEAFF | TRBJ1-1 | many | TRBV20-1 | TRBD1
TGTGCCAGCAGTTCACAGGGGGAGACCCAGTACTTC | CASSSQGETQYF | TRBJ2-5 | NA | TRBV25-1 | TRBD1
TGTGCCAGCAGCTTCAACAGGTTAACCAAAAACATTCAGTACTTC | CASSFNRLTKNIQYF | TRBJ2-4 | many | TRBV13 | NA
TGCAGCGCATGGGGACCTTACGAGCAGTACTTC | CSAWGPYEQYF | TRBJ2-7 | NA | TRBV29-1 | NA
TGTGCCAGTAGTATCTGGGTTCGGGAGACCCAGTACTTC | CASSIWVRETQYF | TRBJ2-5 | few | TRBV19 | NA
TGTGCCAGCAGCTTCCCTAGCGGGGGGGCTATAGAGACCCAGTACTTC | CASSFPSGGAIETQYF | TRBJ2-5 | NA | TRBV7-3 | TRBD2
TGTGCCAGCAGTTTGGGACAGAACAATTCACCCCTCCACTTT | CASSLGQNNSPLHF | TRBJ1-6 | many | TRBV12-3/TRBV12-4 | TRBD1